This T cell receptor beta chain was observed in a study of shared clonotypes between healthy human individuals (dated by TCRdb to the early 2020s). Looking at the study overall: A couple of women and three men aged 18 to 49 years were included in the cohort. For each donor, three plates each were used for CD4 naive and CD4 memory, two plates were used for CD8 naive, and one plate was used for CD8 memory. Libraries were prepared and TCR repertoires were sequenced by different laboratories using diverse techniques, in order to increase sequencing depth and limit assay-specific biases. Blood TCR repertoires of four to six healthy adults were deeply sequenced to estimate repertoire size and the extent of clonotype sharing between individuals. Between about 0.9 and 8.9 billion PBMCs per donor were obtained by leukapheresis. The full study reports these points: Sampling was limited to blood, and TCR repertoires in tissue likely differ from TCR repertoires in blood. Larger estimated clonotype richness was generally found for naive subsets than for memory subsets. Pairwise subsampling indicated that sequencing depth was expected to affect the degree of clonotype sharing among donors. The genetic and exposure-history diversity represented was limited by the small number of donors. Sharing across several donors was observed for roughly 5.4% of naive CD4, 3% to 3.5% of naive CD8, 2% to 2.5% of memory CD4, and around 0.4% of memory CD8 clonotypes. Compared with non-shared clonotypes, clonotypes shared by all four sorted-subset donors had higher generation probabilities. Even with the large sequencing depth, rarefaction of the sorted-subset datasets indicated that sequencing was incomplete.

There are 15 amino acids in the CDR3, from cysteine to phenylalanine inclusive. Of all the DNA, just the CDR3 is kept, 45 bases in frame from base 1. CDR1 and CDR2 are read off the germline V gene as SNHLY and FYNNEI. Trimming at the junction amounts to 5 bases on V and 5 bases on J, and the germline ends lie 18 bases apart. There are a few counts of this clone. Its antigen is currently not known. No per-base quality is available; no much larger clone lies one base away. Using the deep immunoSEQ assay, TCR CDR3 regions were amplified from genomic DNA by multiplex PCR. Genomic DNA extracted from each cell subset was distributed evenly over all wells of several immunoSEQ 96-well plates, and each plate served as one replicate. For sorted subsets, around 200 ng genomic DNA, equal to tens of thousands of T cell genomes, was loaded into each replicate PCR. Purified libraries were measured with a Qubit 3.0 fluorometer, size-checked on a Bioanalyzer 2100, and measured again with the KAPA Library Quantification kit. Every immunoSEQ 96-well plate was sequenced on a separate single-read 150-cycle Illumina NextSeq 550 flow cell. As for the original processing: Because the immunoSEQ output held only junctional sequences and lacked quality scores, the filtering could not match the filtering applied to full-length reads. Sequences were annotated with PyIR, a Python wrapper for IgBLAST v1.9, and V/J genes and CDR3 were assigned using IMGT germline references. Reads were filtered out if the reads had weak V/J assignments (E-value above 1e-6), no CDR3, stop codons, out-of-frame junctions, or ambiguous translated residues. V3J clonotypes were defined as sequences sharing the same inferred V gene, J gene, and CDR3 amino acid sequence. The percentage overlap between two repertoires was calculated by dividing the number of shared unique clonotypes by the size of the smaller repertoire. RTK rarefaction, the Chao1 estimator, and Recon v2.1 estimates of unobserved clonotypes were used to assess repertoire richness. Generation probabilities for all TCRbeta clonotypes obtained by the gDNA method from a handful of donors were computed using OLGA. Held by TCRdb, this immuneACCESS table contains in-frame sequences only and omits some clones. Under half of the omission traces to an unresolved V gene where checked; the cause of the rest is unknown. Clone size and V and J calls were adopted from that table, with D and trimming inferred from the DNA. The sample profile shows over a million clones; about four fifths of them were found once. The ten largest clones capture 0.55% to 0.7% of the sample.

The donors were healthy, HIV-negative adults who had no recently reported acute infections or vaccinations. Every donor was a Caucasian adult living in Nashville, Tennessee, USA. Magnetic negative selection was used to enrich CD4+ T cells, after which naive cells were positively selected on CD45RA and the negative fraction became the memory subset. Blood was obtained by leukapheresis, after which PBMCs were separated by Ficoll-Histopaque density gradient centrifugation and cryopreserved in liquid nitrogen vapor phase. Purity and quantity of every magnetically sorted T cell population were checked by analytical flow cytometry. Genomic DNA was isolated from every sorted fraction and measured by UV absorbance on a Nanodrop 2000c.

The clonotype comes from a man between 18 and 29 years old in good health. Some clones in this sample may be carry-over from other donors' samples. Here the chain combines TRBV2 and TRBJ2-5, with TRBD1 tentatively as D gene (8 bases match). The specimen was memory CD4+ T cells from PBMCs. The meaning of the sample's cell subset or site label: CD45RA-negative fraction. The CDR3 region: CASSPAHRGGETQYF. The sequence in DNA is TGTGCCAGCAGTCCCGCCCACAGGGGGGGGGAGACCCAGTACTTC.